The 15 T cell receptor beta chains below come from one sample, sequenced in a study of blood T cell repertoires in COVID-19. TCRdb's table, derived via immunoSEQ multiplex PCR, lists solely in-frame clones and lacks some. The profile shows roughly 250,000 clones, approximately 88% of them singletons. Material: PBMCs or T cells enriched from blood (not recorded which). The receptors shown here come from a middle-aged woman who had been exposed to COVID-19.

The table lists this clone with a count of one. The gene calls are TRBV12-5 and TRBJ2-1; D not certain. CDR3 size: 12 residues. Between the trimmed V and J ends, which lost 7 bases and 5 bases, there was a span of 9 bases. Germline V lookup: CDR1 LGHNT, CDR2 FRNRAP. The CDR3 DNA follows: TGTGCTAGTGCCCTGGGCCACAATGAGCAGTTCTTC. It codes for CASALGHNEQFF.

Here the CDR3 DNA reads TGTGCCAGCAGCCAAGACCGGGACAGACAATGGGGCACTGAAGCTTTCTTT. It specifies CASSQDRDRQWGTEAFF. The rearrangement joins TRBV4-2 to TRBJ1-1, with TRBD1 matching 7 bases. J lost 4 bases, V lost 0 bases, and 11 bases had no gene match. Germline V gives CDR1 LGHNA, CDR2 YNFKEQ. The CDR3 has 17 amino acids.

The V call is TRBV7-8, the J call TRBJ2-1, with 7 bases identical to TRBD2. This CDR3 has 19 amino acids. The ends lost 0 bases at V and 6 bases at J; junction bases unmatched: 17. Germline assignment: CDR1 SGHVS and CDR2 FQNEAQ. CDR3 residues: CASSLARWGMVAGSNEQFF. In nucleotides, the CDR3 is TGTGCCAGCAGCTTAGCGCGGTGGGGGATGGTAGCGGGCTCCAATGAGCAGTTCTTC.

This sequence joins TRBV3-1 (or the pseudogene TRBV3-2) and TRBJ2-2; 13 nucleotides line up with TRBD2. V was clipped by 3 bases and J by 7 bases; unmatched bases: 14. Germline V lookup: CDR1 LGHDT, CDR2 YNNKEL (reference sequence). The CDR3 is made up of 19 amino acids. The CDR3 DNA follows: TGTGCCAGCAGCCAGAGACTAGCGGGAGGCCCTTTAGGAAGCGGGGAGCTGTTTTTT. This sequence encodes CASSQRLAGGPLGSGELFF.

The rearrangement joins TRBV5-4 to TRBJ2-1; 10 nucleotides match TRBD2. Unmatched junction bases numbered 7, after V lost 3 bases and J lost 1 base. Per germline, CDR1 SGHNT and CDR2 YYREEE (reference sequence). The CDR3 is 17 amino acids. The chain's CDR3 is CASSSFSGGASYNEQFF. The CDR3 DNA sequence: TGTGCCAGCAGCTCATTCAGCGGGGGGGCGTCCTACAATGAGCAGTTCTTC.

The chain has TRBV6-5 and TRBJ1-2, with D unresolved. CDR1 and CDR2 from the germline V gene are MNHEY and SVGAGI. This CDR3 is built from 15 residues. Trimming took off 4 bases at V and 2 bases at J, with 14 bases between the two ends. Here the CDR3 reads CASSFTSGGNYGYTF. CDR3 nucleotide sequence: TGTGCCAGCAGTTTTACTTCGGGCGGGAACTATGGCTACACCTTC.

The chain carries TRBV28 and TRBJ1-5, with 8 positions matching TRBD1. Looked up from germline, CDR1 is MDHEN and CDR2 is SYDVKM. Trimming removed 6 bases from V and 2 bases from J; junction bases left unmatched: 12. The length of the CDR3 is 17 residues. The CDR3 DNA sequence: TGTGCCAGCAGCATAGACACAGGGGGTCGAGGCAATCAGCCCCAGCATTTT. Amino acid sequence: CASSIDTGGRGNQPQHF.

The rearrangement links TRBV23-1 to TRBJ1-6, with D perhaps matching TRBD1 (5 bases). TRBV23-1 counts as an open reading frame of uncertain function. The CDR3 sequence is 16 residues long. V lost 6 bases and J 4 bases, leaving 16 bases between the germline ends. CDR3 nucleotide sequence: TGCGCCAGCAGCCCTCCCAAGGGGCGATATAATTCACCCCTCCACTTT. Translating gives CASSPPKGRYNSPLHF.

The rearrangement uses TRBV7-2 and TRBJ1-2; D uncertain. Germline lookup yields CDR1 SGHTA and CDR2 FQGNSA. The CDR3 totals 13 residues. Between the trimmed V and J ends, which lost 4 bases and 7 bases, there was a span of 13 bases. The CDR3 region has the DNA TGTGCCAGCAGCTCCTTAACCCGGGGTGGCTACACCTTC. It translates to CASSSLTRGGYTF.

The chain has TRBV25-1 and TRBJ1-6; 10 bases line up with TRBD1. The CDR3 has 16 residues. The germline V gene has CDR1 MGHDK and CDR2 SYGVNS. Trimming cost V 7 bases and J 7 bases; bases outside gene matches: 10. In nucleotides, the CDR3 is TGTGCCAGCAAATCCTCACGGACAGGGGGGAATTCACCCCTCCACTTT. Amino acid sequence: CASKSSRTGGNSPLHF.

The CDR3 spells CASSLDPHYPGSYEQYF. The CDR3 coding sequence is TGTGCCAGCAGCTTAGATCCCCACTACCCGGGGTCCTACGAGCAGTACTTC. J is TRBJ2-7 and V is TRBV7-6; the D gene is possibly TRBD2 (5 bases). The CDR3 has 17 residues. The ends were cut back, 1 base at V and 1 base at J, with 17 bases in the middle. Looked up from germline, CDR1 is SGHVS and CDR2 is FNYEAQ.

This clone was observed a single time. The CDR3 region has the DNA TGTGCCAGCAGCCCTTCCGACAGTTACTATGGCTACACCTTC. Translating gives CASSPSDSYYGYTF. The J gene is TRBJ1-2, the V gene TRBV6-2 or TRBV6-3; TRBD1 is a possible D gene (5 bases). V lost 6 bases and J lost 3, with 14 bases in between. The CDR3 length is 14 residues. The germline V gene encodes CDR1 MNHEY and CDR2 SVGEGT.

In regard to this clone: The junction departs from germline at one end; a sequencing error may be responsible. The V gene is TRBV5-1, the J gene TRBJ1-2; TRBD1 aligns across 9 bases. This CDR3 is 18 amino acids long. Looked up from germline, CDR1 is SGHRS and CDR2 is YFSETQ. CDR3 sequence reads: CASSLGTGKSVKEYSYTF. The CDR3 nucleotides read TGTGCCAGCAGCTTGGGGACAGGGAAGTCGGTAAAGGAGTATAGCTACACCTTC.

On this clone: At one end, the junction sequence differs from germline, possibly due to a read error. The rearrangement uses TRBV5-1 and TRBJ1-5; D unresolved. The CDR3 is made up of 17 amino acids. Germline CDR1 and CDR2: SGHRS and YFSETQ. This chain's CDR3 is CASSLYPGDTSNQPQHF. Here the CDR3 DNA reads TGTGCCAGCAGCTTGTACCCCGGTGACACCAGCAATCAGCCCCAGCATTTT.

This clone was seen a few times. The chain uses TRBV11-2 and TRBJ2-7, with D perhaps matching TRBD1 (6 bases). In germline, CDR1 is SGHAT, CDR2 FQNNGV. The CDR3 covers 13 residues. Between the trimmed V and J ends, which lost 3 bases and 5 bases, there was a span of 11 bases. CDR3 bases: TGTGCCAGCAGCTTTTCTAGGGGGAACGAGCAGTACTTC. Its translation: CASSFSRGNEQYF.